Each of the 29 T cell receptor beta chains below was sequenced from the same sample in a study of identical twins. TCRdb analysed the 5' RACE reads with MiXCR anew, one entry per CDR3 protein. There are about 150,000 distinct CDR3 sequences in the sample; under 4.5% occur only once, and 8.1% lies in the top ten. Sequenced input: memory T cells sorted from blood. These receptors originate from a man aged 18 to 29 in good health.

This clonotype was seen at least ten times. The CDR3 nucleotides read TGTGCCAGCAGTTCCCTACCCCAACATACGCAGTATTTT. This encodes CASSSLPQHTQYF. V gene TRBV12-3 or TRBV12-4 combines with J gene TRBJ2-3; D gene uncertain. The CDR3 covers 13 residues. The V and J ends lost 4 bases and 7 bases respectively, with 12 bases between them.

This clonotype was counted at least ten times. The rearrangement joins TRBV6-1 to TRBJ1-4; D not certain. The germline V gene encodes CDR1 MNHNS and CDR2 SASEGT. This CDR3 comprises 14 residues. V lost 2 bases, J lost 4 bases, and 8 bases lay in between. The chain's CDR3 is CASSELRVNEKLFF. The CDR3 DNA reads as TGTGCCAGCAGTGAACTTAGGGTTAATGAAAAACTGTTTTTT.

This clonotype was counted at least ten times. The rearrangement joins TRBV20-1 to TRBJ2-7; D gene ambiguous. The CDR3 length is 10 residues. V lost 6 bases and J 3 bases, leaving 6 bases between the germline ends. Germline-derived CDR1 and CDR2 are DFQATT and SNEGSKA (reference sequence). The CDR3 is CSAQNYEQYF. DNA for the CDR3: TGCAGTGCCCAGAACTACGAGCAGTACTTC.

This clonotype was seen ten or more times. The V call is TRBV20-1, the J call TRBJ2-1; D not certain. The CDR3 extends over 14 amino acids. The V end was cut by 3 bases, the J end by 1 base, with 10 bases between. Per germline, CDR1 DFQATT and CDR2 SNEGSKA (reference sequence). As DNA, the CDR3 is TGCAGTGCTAGCCCCCGTTTATCCTACAATGAGCAGTTCTTC. It specifies CSASPRLSYNEQFF.

This clonotype was observed many times. The chain employs TRBV20-1 and TRBJ1-5; a weak D match, TRBD1 (5 bases). V lost 5 bases, J lost 0 bases, and 14 bases lay in between. This CDR3 spans 15 amino acids. CDR1 and CDR2 from the germline V gene are DFQATT and SNEGSKA (reference sequence). CDR3 sequence reads: CSALDPGNSNQPQHF. The CDR3 DNA follows: TGCAGTGCTTTAGACCCAGGGAATAGCAATCAGCCCCAGCATTTT.

This clonotype came up many times. The rearrangement links TRBV9 to TRBJ2-1; D possibly uses TRBD1 or TRBD2 (5 bases each). This CDR3 contains 13 residues. Germline V gene lookup returns CDR1 SGDLS and CDR2 YYNGEE. V gave up 3 bases and J gave up 6 bases, with 10 bases separating them. The CDR3 is CASSGHGANEQFF. The CDR3 nucleotides read TGTGCCAGCAGCGGGCACGGGGCCAATGAGCAGTTCTTC.

This clonotype was detected many times. The chain recombines TRBV5-1 with TRBJ2-3; D may be TRBD1 (6 bases). The CDR3 consists of 15 residues. V was cut by 4 bases and J by 0 bases, with 12 bases left in between. Germline V lookup: CDR1 SGHRS, CDR2 YFSETQ. This chain's CDR3 is CASSRQVSSTDTQYF. DNA of the CDR3: TGCGCCAGCAGCCGACAGGTATCGAGCACAGATACGCAGTATTTT.

This clonotype came up many times. The chain is built from TRBV12-3 or TRBV12-4 and TRBJ1-2; possibly TRBD1 for D (6 bases). Trimming took off 4 bases at V and 7 bases at J, with 16 bases between the two ends. This CDR3 comprises 14 residues. CDR3 DNA sequence: TGTGCCAGCAGTTGGACAGACGGTTTATTTGGCTACACCTTC. It translates to CASSWTDGLFGYTF.

Many counts were recorded for this clonotype. The chain combines TRBV29-1 with TRBJ1-1; unclear D gene. This CDR3 comprises 10 residues. Trimming cost V 4 bases and J 4 bases, with 4 bases left between them. Looked up from germline, CDR1 is SQVTM and CDR2 is ANQGSEA. This CDR3 reads CSVGSTEAFF. The CDR3 DNA follows: TGCAGCGTTGGATCCACTGAAGCTTTCTTT.

This clonotype showed up many times. The chain employs TRBV12-3 or TRBV12-4 and TRBJ2-2; either TRBD1 or TRBD2 may supply D (5 bases each). There are 18 residues in the CDR3. The V end was cut by 3 bases, the J end by 4 bases, with 21 bases between. In DNA, the CDR3 is TGTGCCAGCAGTTTTGTTATTGGAAGTGGGACGAGCACCGGGGAGCTGTTTTTT. It is translated as CASSFVIGSGTSTGELFF.

This clonotype was counted ten times or more. The chain joins TRBV5-1 to TRBJ2-1; 8 positions agree with TRBD2. CDR3 length equals 15 residues. V was clipped by 0 bases and J by 6 bases; unmatched bases: 5. Germline V gives CDR1 SGHRS, CDR2 YFSETQ. The CDR3 region has the DNA TGCGCCAGCAGCTTGGAAGCGGGAGTCTCCAATGAGCAGTTCTTC. It translates to CASSLEAGVSNEQFF.

This clonotype has ten or more counts. The rearrangement uses TRBV6-1 and TRBJ1-2; 8 bases are a match to TRBD1. V shed 5 bases, J shed 10 bases, and the junction held 9 bases outside the gene matches. The CDR3 covers 13 residues. Germline V gene data show CDR1 as MNHNS and CDR2 as SASEGT. CDR3 amino acids: CASSPGDRLYYTF. CDR3 nucleotides: TGTGCCAGCAGTCCCGGGGACAGGCTCTACTACACCTTC.

This clonotype was counted many times. This chain joins TRBV27 and TRBJ2-5, with D possibly matching TRBD1 (5 bases). The CDR3 runs to 14 residues. Germline lookup yields CDR1 MNHEY and CDR2 SMNVEV (reference sequence). Trimming stripped 5 bases from V and 6 bases from J, with 16 bases between. For the CDR3, the DNA is TGTGCCAGCAGTCCCAAAGGGGCGGCGAAGACCCAGTACTTC. Translating it yields CASSPKGAAKTQYF.

There are many counts of this clonotype. The gene calls are TRBV7-2 and TRBJ2-5, with 10 bases fitting TRBD2. There are 16 residues in the CDR3. Losses at the gene ends were 0 bases for V and 5 bases for J; bases not matched to a gene: 6. Looked up from germline, CDR1 is SGHTA and CDR2 is FQGNSA. CDR3 region: CASSLARSGRSETQYF. The DNA for the CDR3 is TGTGCCAGCAGCTTAGCGCGTAGCGGGAGGTCGGAGACCCAGTACTTC. Full variable domain (outside the CDR3, taken from reference TRBV7-2 and TRBJ2-5): GAGVSQSPSNKVTEKGKDVELRCDPISGHTALYWYRQSLGQGLEFLIYFQGNSAPDKSGLPSDRFSAERTGGSVSTLTIQRTQQEDSAVYLCASSLARSGRSETQYFGPGTRLLVL.

This clonotype was seen repeatedly, ten times or more. The V and J genes are TRBV3-1 and TRBJ2-1; 16 bases line up with TRBD2. Germline V lookup: CDR1 LGHDT, CDR2 YNNKEL (reference sequence). The CDR3 length is 17 residues. The V segment lost 7 bases and the J segment 7 bases; nucleotides outside the gene matches: 10. CDR3 in amino acids: CASTAPGLAGGYNEQFF. The DNA for the CDR3 is TGTGCCAGCACCGCACCGGGACTAGCGGGAGGGTATAATGAGCAGTTCTTC.

This clonotype was recorded at least ten times. The chain employs TRBV6-2 or TRBV6-3 and TRBJ2-3; 9 nucleotides align to TRBD1. The CDR3 is 15 residues long. The ends lost 4 bases at V and 4 bases at J; junction bases unmatched: 6. Germline V gene data show CDR1 as MNHEY and CDR2 as SVGEGT. CDR3 DNA: TGTGCCAGCAGTTGGGACAGGGAGTCTCCAGATACGCAGTATTTT. Translating gives CASSWDRESPDTQYF.

On this clonotype itself: It may be a read error: a sequence one base away is much more abundant. The gene calls are TRBV5-1 and TRBJ2-2; D not resolved. In germline, CDR1 is SGHRS, CDR2 YFSETQ. Trimming shortened V by 4 bases and J by 2 bases, and 9 bases separated the two germline ends. The CDR3 totals 14 residues. This CDR3 reads CASSSDGNTGELFF. Written as DNA, the CDR3 is TGCGCCAGCAGCAGCGACGGTAACACCGGGGAGCTGTTTTTT.

This clonotype was detected only a few times. This chain uses TRBV6-2 or TRBV6-3 with TRBJ1-1; D not resolved. The germline V gene encodes CDR1 MNHEY and CDR2 SVGEGT. Trimming stripped 8 bases from V and 10 bases from J, with 23 bases between. The CDR3 is made up of 14 amino acids. The CDR3 region has the DNA TGTGCCAGCGGCCTCACATCGGGGAGGGCGGTAGCTTTCTTT. Amino acids: CASGLTSGRAVAFF.

This clonotype appeared many times. The CDR3 protein is CASRDDYNSPLHF. The DNA of the CDR3 is TGTGCCAGCAGGGACGACTATAATTCACCCCTCCACTTT. The rearrangement uses TRBV6-1 and TRBJ1-6; D call uncertain. From germline, CDR1 is MNHNS and CDR2 SASEGT. Trimming pared 6 bases from V and 3 bases from J, leaving 6 bases between. There are 13 residues in the CDR3.

The table lists this clonotype with many counts. V gene TRBV28 combines with J gene TRBJ2-5, with D maybe TRBD1 (6 bases). Germline CDR1 and CDR2: MDHEN and SYDVKM. The length of the CDR3 is 11 residues. V was pared by 8 bases and J by 4 bases, with 8 bases between. The CDR3 loop reads CASAGVETQYF. The DNA for the CDR3 is TGTGCCAGCGCAGGGGTAGAGACCCAGTACTTC.

The table lists this clonotype with many counts. CDR3 in DNA: TGCGCCAGCACTGTACAGAGACAGGTCACCGGGGAGCTGTTTTTT. This gives the protein CASTVQRQVTGELFF. The chain employs TRBV5-1 and TRBJ2-2; a weak D match, TRBD1 (6 bases). The germline V gene encodes CDR1 SGHRS and CDR2 YFSETQ. The V gene lost 6 bases and the J gene lost 4 bases, with 16 bases spanning the gap. CDR3 size: 15 residues.

This clonotype was seen ten or more times. This chain joins TRBV27 and TRBJ2-3, with a tentative D call TRBD1 (6 bases). Germline assignment: CDR1 MNHEY and CDR2 SMNVEV (reference sequence). The CDR3 is 16 amino acids. V gave up 3 bases and J gave up 3 bases, with 16 bases separating them. CDR3 in DNA: TGTGCCAGCAGTTTCATTACAGGGTTCTGGACAGATACGCAGTATTTT. Translating it yields CASSFITGFWTDTQYF.

The table lists this clonotype with a count of one. The chain couples TRBV11-3 to TRBJ1-2, with D unclear. The germline gives CDR1 SGHNT, CDR2 YENEEA. V gave up 5 bases and J gave up 4 bases, with 11 bases separating them. CDR3 length: 13 amino acids. In nucleotides, the CDR3 is TGTGCCAGCAGCCCAAGACACCTCTATGGCTACACCTTC. This encodes CASSPRHLYGYTF.

This clonotype has a count of ten or more. CDR3 in DNA: TGTGCCAGCAGCCAAACCGGGACACCGACCTACAATGAGCAGTTCTTC. It yields the protein CASSQTGTPTYNEQFF. The rearrangement uses TRBV6-1 and TRBJ2-1; the D gene is possibly TRBD1 (6 bases). Germline CDR1 is MNHNS and CDR2 is SASEGT. Trimming cost V 6 bases and J 2 bases, with 17 bases left between them. This CDR3 has 16 residues.

This clonotype was found many times. V usage is TRBV19 and J usage is TRBJ2-2, with no clear D. CDR3 size: 14 residues. Trimming pared 7 bases from V and 3 bases from J, leaving 12 bases between. Germline V gene data show CDR1 as LNHDA and CDR2 as SQIVND (reference sequence). The CDR3 is CASNPGRYTGELFF. For the CDR3, the DNA is TGTGCCAGTAATCCAGGCAGGTACACCGGGGAGCTGTTTTTT.

This clonotype was detected ten times or more. The chain employs TRBV19 and TRBJ2-7; D assignment may be TRBD1 or TRBD2 (5 bases each). Per germline, CDR1 LNHDA and CDR2 SQIVND (reference sequence). CDR3 length equals 13 residues. V dropped 5 bases and J dropped 2 bases, with 10 bases sitting between them. CDR3 region: CASSRDQAYEQYF. In nucleotides, the CDR3 is TGTGCCAGTAGTCGGGACCAAGCCTACGAGCAGTACTTC.

This clonotype was seen at least ten times. The rearrangement uses TRBV28 and TRBJ2-7, with 8 bases identical to TRBD2. The germline V gene encodes CDR1 MDHEN and CDR2 SYDVKM. The V gene end was trimmed by 6 bases and the J gene end by 3 bases; junction bases not matched to a gene: 22. The CDR3 totals 19 residues. The CDR3 reads CASSLLETVTASGYYEQYF. The CDR3 DNA reads TGTGCCAGCAGCCTCCTAGAGACTGTTACGGCTAGCGGGTACTACGAGCAGTACTTC. Variable domain in full (rest from reference TRBV28 and TRBJ2-7): DVKVTQSSRYLVKRTGEKVFLECVQDMDHENMFWYRQDPGLGLRLIYFSYDVKMKEKGDIPEGYSVSREKKERFSLILESASTNQTSMYLCASSLLETVTASGYYEQYFGPGTRLTVT.

This clonotype has ten or more counts. J is TRBJ2-7 and V is TRBV4-1; D remains unclear. Germline CDR1 and CDR2: MGHRA and YSYEKL. The CDR3 totals 13 residues. V was cut by 0 bases and J by 0 bases, with 3 bases left in between. DNA for the CDR3: TGCGCCAGCAGCCAAGAGGGCTCCTACGAGCAGTACGTC. Encoded protein: CASSQEGSYEQYV.

At least ten counts were recorded for this clonotype. V usage is TRBV10-3 and J usage is TRBJ2-1; D remains ambiguous. CDR3 length: 12 residues. The V end lost 6 bases, the J end lost 7 bases, and 10 bases lay between the germline ends. Germline values: CDR1 ENHRY, CDR2 SYGVKD. The DNA for the CDR3 is TGTGCCATCAGACGTTTAGGGAATGAGCAGTTCTTC. Protein sequence: CAIRRLGNEQFF.